Listed below are T cell receptor beta chains from one sample, sequenced in a study of cytomegalovirus exposure and HLA in healthy donors. The table came from immunoSEQ multiplex PCR; TCRdb's copy has only in-frame clones and leaves some out. The sample contains about 160,000 clones, 70% to 85% of which appear only once. The sequenced sample was PBMCs. The receptor set was obtained from a woman under 40 in good health and CMV-seronegative. Both conserved end residues are part of each CDR3. A D gene is named only where the DNA matches it firmly. Size is omitted from some rows. Given values are once, few, many or a class for expanded clones.

j_gene: TRBJ1-3; v_gene: TRBV10-3; d_gene: -; abundance: -; CDR3aa: CAITGGFSGNTIYF; CDR3nt: TGTGCCATTACGGGGGGTTTCTCTGGAAACACCATATATTTT
j_gene: TRBJ2-1; v_gene: TRBV28; d_gene: TRBD1; abundance: -; CDR3aa: CASTVAGQGTDNEQFF; CDR3nt: TGTGCCAGCACCGTCGCCGGACAGGGGACAGACAATGAGCAGTTCTTC
j_gene: TRBJ1-1; v_gene: TRBV27; d_gene: -; abundance: few; CDR3aa: CASSARANTEAFF; CDR3nt: TGTGCCAGCAGTGCCAGGGCCAACACTGAAGCTTTCTTT
j_gene: TRBJ2-7; v_gene: TRBV10-2; d_gene: TRBD1; abundance: -; CDR3aa: CASVTRDRGSYEQYF; CDR3nt: TGCGCCAGCGTCACACGGGACAGGGGCTCCTACGAGCAGTACTTC
j_gene: TRBJ1-5; v_gene: TRBV5-8; d_gene: -; abundance: -; CDR3aa: CASSWGSSNQPQHF; CDR3nt: TGTGCCAGCAGCTGGGGCAGTAGCAATCAGCCCCAGCATTTT
j_gene: TRBJ2-5; v_gene: TRBV5-4; d_gene: -; abundance: few; CDR3aa: CASSSHRVQWEGTQYF; CDR3nt: TGTGCCAGCAGCAGCCACAGGGTTCAGTGGGAGGGGACCCAGTACTTC
j_gene: TRBJ2-1; v_gene: TRBV7-2; d_gene: -; abundance: -; CDR3aa: CASSLLAAVPVF; CDR3nt: TGTGCCAGCAGCTTATTAGCAGCCGTGCCGGTCTTC
j_gene: TRBJ1-6; v_gene: TRBV19; d_gene: TRBD1; abundance: -; CDR3aa: CASSISGQGADSPLHF; CDR3nt: TGTGCCAGTAGTATATCGGGACAGGGGGCGGATTCACCCCTCCACTTT
j_gene: TRBJ2-1; v_gene: TRBV29-1; d_gene: -; abundance: -; CDR3aa: CSVVTQNNEQFF; CDR3nt: TGCAGCGTTGTTACCCAGAACAATGAGCAGTTCTTC
j_gene: TRBJ1-3; v_gene: TRBV6-1; d_gene: TRBD1; abundance: once; CDR3aa: CASSELEGADTIYF; CDR3nt: TGTGCCAGCAGTGAATTGGAGGGGGCTGACACCATATATTTT
j_gene: TRBJ2-3; v_gene: TRBV7-2; d_gene: TRBD2; abundance: -; CDR3aa: CASSFYASGSTDTQYF; CDR3nt: TGTGCCAGCAGCTTTTATGCTAGCGGTAGCACAGATACGCAGTATTTT
j_gene: TRBJ2-6; v_gene: TRBV2; d_gene: -; abundance: once; CDR3aa: CASSGSRSGANVLTF; CDR3nt: TGTGCCAGCTCGGGGTCTCGCTCTGGGGCCAACGTCCTGACTTTC
j_gene: TRBJ2-3; v_gene: TRBV30; d_gene: TRBD2; abundance: -; CDR3aa: CAWARGGTDTQYF; CDR3nt: TGTGCCTGGGCGCGGGGGGGCACAGATACGCAGTATTTT
j_gene: TRBJ2-3; v_gene: TRBV4-3; d_gene: TRBD2; abundance: -; CDR3aa: CASSQSPSGRPSTDTQYF; CDR3nt: TGCGCCAGCAGCCAAAGCCCGAGCGGGAGACCTAGCACAGATACGCAGTATTTT
j_gene: TRBJ1-4; v_gene: TRBV9; d_gene: -; abundance: -; CDR3aa: CASSVGAGDEKLFF; CDR3nt: TGTGCCAGCAGCGTAGGGGCAGGGGATGAAAAACTGTTTTTT
j_gene: TRBJ1-1; v_gene: TRBV28; d_gene: -; abundance: -; CDR3aa: CASSFPAGGATEAFF; CDR3nt: TGTGCCAGCAGTTTTCCAGCGGGGGGGGCGACTGAAGCTTTCTTT
j_gene: TRBJ2-4; v_gene: TRBV6-5; d_gene: TRBD2; abundance: -; CDR3aa: CASTEGGGPQNIQYF; CDR3nt: TGTGCCAGCACCGAGGGCGGGGGGCCCCAAAACATTCAGTACTTC
j_gene: TRBJ2-5; v_gene: TRBV27; d_gene: TRBD2; abundance: -; CDR3aa: CASSPTSGRLSTVQYF; CDR3nt: TGTGCCAGCAGTCCGACTAGCGGGAGGCTCTCTACGGTGCAGTACTTC
j_gene: TRBJ2-1; v_gene: TRBV5-1; d_gene: TRBD1; abundance: -; CDR3aa: CASRFRGTGVYNEQFF; CDR3nt: TGCGCCAGCAGATTCCGGGGGACAGGGGTTTACAATGAGCAGTTCTTC
j_gene: TRBJ2-1; v_gene: TRBV9; d_gene: -; abundance: -; CDR3aa: CASSVSVLRGDEQFF; CDR3nt: TGTGCCAGCAGCGTCAGCGTCCTCCGAGGTGATGAGCAGTTCTTC
j_gene: TRBJ2-7; v_gene: TRBV19; d_gene: -; abundance: once; CDR3aa: CASRAESSYEQYF; CDR3nt: TGTGCCAGTAGAGCTGAGAGCTCCTACGAGCAGTACTTC
j_gene: TRBJ1-2; v_gene: TRBV19; d_gene: TRBD1; abundance: -; CDR3aa: CASSIQLGTGSAYTF; CDR3nt: TGTGCCAGTAGTATCCAATTAGGGACAGGGAGCGCCTACACCTTC
j_gene: TRBJ2-7; v_gene: TRBV25-1; d_gene: TRBD1; abundance: few; CDR3aa: CASGLTGHEQYF; CDR3nt: TGTGCCAGCGGCCTGACAGGGCACGAGCAGTACTTC
j_gene: TRBJ2-7; v_gene: TRBV6-1; d_gene: -; abundance: -; CDR3aa: CASSEDPLQGSNEQYF; CDR3nt: TGTGCCAGCAGTGAAGACCCCCTCCAGGGTAGCAACGAGCAGTACTTC
j_gene: TRBJ1-1; v_gene: TRBV19; d_gene: TRBD1; abundance: -; CDR3aa: CASSIGDRGYTEAFF; CDR3nt: TGTGCCAGTAGTATAGGGGACAGGGGGTACACTGAAGCTTTCTTT
j_gene: TRBJ1-5; v_gene: TRBV9; d_gene: TRBD1; abundance: few; CDR3aa: CASSPWAGGEQPQHF; CDR3nt: TGTGCCAGCAGCCCATGGGCAGGGGGCGAGCAGCCCCAGCATTTT
j_gene: TRBJ2-7; v_gene: TRBV7-2; d_gene: -; abundance: -; CDR3aa: CASSLGGGSYEQYF; CDR3nt: TGTGCCAGCAGCTTAGGGGGAGGCTCCTACGAGCAGTACTTC
j_gene: TRBJ1-2; v_gene: TRBV28; d_gene: TRBD1; abundance: few; CDR3aa: CASNRDRARGGYTF; CDR3nt: TGTGCCAGCAACCGGGACAGGGCCCGCGGTGGCTACACCTTC
j_gene: TRBJ2-7; v_gene: TRBV2; d_gene: TRBD1; abundance: -; CDR3aa: CASSGRDRSLEQYF; CDR3nt: TGTGCCAGCAGTGGCCGGGACAGATCGCTCGAGCAGTACTTC
j_gene: TRBJ1-2; v_gene: TRBV30; d_gene: -; abundance: -; CDR3aa: CAWSVRLRGGGYTF; CDR3nt: TGTGCCTGGAGTGTACGTCTCAGGGGCGGTGGCTACACCTTC
j_gene: TRBJ2-1; v_gene: TRBV29-1; d_gene: TRBD2; abundance: -; CDR3aa: CSVGGTSGVDNEQFF; CDR3nt: TGCAGCGTTGGAGGGACTAGCGGGGTTGACAATGAGCAGTTCTTC
j_gene: TRBJ1-2; v_gene: TRBV7-2; d_gene: TRBD1; abundance: -; CDR3aa: CASSHPRDRAGYTF; CDR3nt: TGTGCCAGCAGCCACCCCCGGGACAGGGCTGGCTACACCTTC
j_gene: TRBJ1-2; v_gene: TRBV19; d_gene: TRBD1; abundance: -; CDR3aa: CASSRTDRGYGYTF; CDR3nt: TGTGCCAGTAGTAGGACGGACAGGGGCTATGGCTACACCTTC